A single sample is the source of the 25 T cell receptor beta chains below, sequenced in a study of blood T cell repertoires in COVID-19. Only in-frame clones appear in the TCRdb table, and some are missing; sequencing was by immunoSEQ multiplex PCR. Here the sample spans about 140,000 clones, about 85% being singletons. Sequencing was done on a sample of peripheral blood. These TCRs come from a human donor in a cohort sampled during active COVID-19.

The chain employs TRBV19 and TRBJ2-5, with TRBD1 identical over 7 bases. V gave up 6 bases and J gave up 6 bases; unmatched junction bases: 7. This CDR3 region has 13 residues. Per germline, CDR1 LNHDA and CDR2 SQIVND (reference sequence). The CDR3 sequence: CASRPQGIKTQYF. The CDR3 nucleotides read TGTGCCAGTAGGCCACAGGGGATAAAGACCCAGTACTTC.

The chain links TRBV6-2 or TRBV6-3 to TRBJ1-1; 11 bases are shared with TRBD1. The germline V gene encodes CDR1 MNHEY and CDR2 SVGEGT. J gave up 0 bases and V 5 bases, and 5 bases lay outside the gene matches. This CDR3 comprises 16 residues. The CDR3 bases are TGTGCCAGCAGTGATCGGACAGGGGGCCTGAACACTGAAGCTTTCTTT. It translates to CASSDRTGGLNTEAFF.

The J gene is TRBJ2-3, the V gene TRBV4-3; weak D call: TRBD2 (5 bases). The V gene lost 4 bases and the J gene lost 2 bases, with 13 bases spanning the gap. Germline CDR1 reads LGHNA; CDR2 reads YSLEER. CDR3 length equals 15 residues. Here the CDR3 DNA reads TGCGCCAGCAGCCGCCGGGAAGAACCCACAGATACGCAGTATTTT. Translation: CASSRREEPTDTQYF.

This chain joins TRBV6-5 and TRBJ1-1; 8 nucleotides line up with TRBD1. The germline gives CDR1 MNHEY, CDR2 SVGAGI. The trim removed 3 bases at V and 4 bases at J, leaving 7 bases unmatched. The CDR3 covers 15 residues. The CDR3 sequence is CASSYYRTGFTEAFF. For the CDR3, the DNA is TGTGCCAGCAGTTATTACCGGACAGGGTTCACTGAAGCTTTCTTT.

The chain uses TRBV7-3 and TRBJ2-3; 8 positions match TRBD1. The V segment lost 5 bases and the J segment 4 bases; nucleotides outside the gene matches: 11. This CDR3 comprises 16 residues. CDR1 and CDR2 from the germline V gene are SGHTA and FQGTGA. This CDR3 reads CASSLWTGYSPDTQYF. As DNA, the CDR3 is TGTGCCAGCAGCCTCTGGACAGGGTATAGTCCAGATACGCAGTATTTT.

The chain recombines TRBV5-1 with TRBJ2-1; no clear D gene. The CDR3 loop spans 14 amino acids. The V and J ends lost 7 bases and 1 base respectively, with 12 bases between them. The V gene's germline CDR1 is SGHRS and CDR2 YFSETQ. In nucleotides, the CDR3 is TGCGCCAGCCGCCCAGACACTTCCTACAATGAGCAGTTCTTC. Translation gives CASRPDTSYNEQFF. The variable domain in full, with the rest retrieved from reference TRBV5-1 and TRBJ2-1, is KAGVTQTPRYLIKTRGQQVTLSCSPISGHRSVSWYQQTPGQGLQFLFEYFSETQRNKGNFPGRFSGRQFSNSRSEMNVSTLELGDSALYLCASRPDTSYNEQFFGPGTRLTVL.

The V call is TRBV18, the J call TRBJ2-7; 9 bases map to TRBD2. Trimming cost V 3 bases and J 4 bases; bases outside gene matches: 7. The CDR3 extends over 15 amino acids. Looked up from germline, CDR1 is KGHSH and CDR2 is LQKENI. Written as DNA, the CDR3 is TGTGCCAGCTCACCTTTGCGGACTAGCGCTTACGAGCAGTACTTC. Translated: CASSPLRTSAYEQYF.

The rearrangement joins TRBV2 to TRBJ1-3; 7 bases agree with TRBD1. Germline V gene sequence: CDR1 SNHLY, CDR2 FYNNEI. Trimming removed 11 bases from V and 2 bases from J; junction bases left unmatched: 9. The CDR3 sequence is 14 residues long. The CDR3 reads CAGTSGTAGNTIYF. CDR3 nucleotides: TGTGCCGGTACTTCCGGGACAGCTGGAAACACCATATATTTT.

This clone came up a few times. The J gene is TRBJ1-3, the V gene TRBV9; no reliable D call. The CDR3 sequence is 14 residues long. Trimming shortened V by 3 bases and J by 0 bases, and 7 bases separated the two germline ends. Germline V gene sequence: CDR1 SGDLS, CDR2 YYNGEE. CDR3 residues: CASSGHLSGNTIYF. In nucleotides, the CDR3 is TGTGCCAGCAGCGGGCACCTCTCTGGAAACACCATATATTTT.

V and J are TRBV5-8 and TRBJ2-7, with a possible D match to TRBD1 (5 bases). The CDR3 consists of 14 residues. Per germline, CDR1 SGHTS and CDR2 YDEGEE. Trimming left V 4 bases short and J 3 bases short, with 14 bases between. DNA of the CDR3: TGTGCCAGCAGCCCATGGGGCGCCGACTACGAGCAGTACTTC. The encoded protein is CASSPWGADYEQYF.

V usage is TRBV25-1 and J usage is TRBJ2-5; D is ambiguous. Germline CDR1 is MGHDK and CDR2 is SYGVNS. The CDR3 runs 14 residues. Trimming shortened V by 1 base and J by 5 bases, and 11 bases separated the two germline ends. The CDR3, as DNA: TGTGCCAGCAGTGAATTTCGGTCGTCGGAGACCCAGTACTTC. Its protein is CASSEFRSSETQYF. The full variable domain, completed using reference TRBV25-1 and TRBJ2-5, is EADIYQTPRYLVIGTGKKITLECSQTMGHDKMYWYQQDPGMELHLIHYSYGVNSTEKGDLSSESTVSRIRTEHFPLTLESARPSHTSQYLCASSEFRSSETQYFGPGTRLLVL.

V gene TRBV18 combines with J gene TRBJ1-5; 10 nucleotides match TRBD1. With V trimmed by 5 bases and J by 4 bases, 8 bases remained unmatched. The CDR3 contains 16 residues. The germline gives CDR1 KGHSH, CDR2 LQKENI. This chain's CDR3 is CASSTGTGDGNQPQHF. In DNA, the CDR3 is TGTGCCAGCTCAACCGGGACAGGGGACGGGAATCAGCCCCAGCATTTT.

DNA for the CDR3: TGTGCCACCTCAAAAGACTCCCCGGGGGAAAATGAGCAGTTCTTC. Translating it yields CATSKDSPGENEQFF. The chain recombines TRBV19 with TRBJ2-1; tentatively, D is TRBD2 (6 bases). This CDR3 has 15 amino acids. The germline gives CDR1 LNHDA, CDR2 SQIVND (reference sequence). Trimming left V 10 bases short and J 7 bases short, with 23 bases between.

The rearrangement joins TRBV18 to TRBJ1-2; the match to TRBD1 covers 11 bases. Trimming removed 5 bases from V and 4 bases from J; junction bases left unmatched: 9. This CDR3 spans 16 amino acids. Per germline, CDR1 KGHSH and CDR2 LQKENI. CDR3 sequence (DNA): TGTGCCAGCTCAGAAGACGGACAGGGGGCCGTCTATGGCTACACCTTC. Translation gives CASSEDGQGAVYGYTF.

V gene TRBV21-1 combines with J gene TRBJ2-3; TRBD2 is taken as the D call from the table, unchecked against the DNA. TRBV21-1 is marked as a pseudogene. CDR3 length equals 17 residues. CDR3 sequence (DNA): TGTGCCAGCAGCAAAGGACTAGCGGGAGTCGGTACAGATACGCAGTATTTT. Encoded protein: CASSKGLAGVGTDTQYF.

V gene TRBV11-2 combines with J gene TRBJ2-7; the match to TRBD2 covers 10 bases. J gave up 2 bases and V 5 bases, and 6 bases lay outside the gene matches. The CDR3 loop spans 15 amino acids. The germline gives CDR1 SGHAT, CDR2 FQNNGV. The CDR3 DNA sequence: TGTGCCAGCAGCGACCGACTAGCGGGTACCTACGAGCAGTACTTC. It yields the protein CASSDRLAGTYEQYF.

This chain uses TRBV6-2 or TRBV6-3 with TRBJ1-5, with 10 bases matching TRBD1. CDR1 is MNHEY and CDR2 is SVGEGT in the germline V gene. CDR3 size: 16 residues. The J segment lost 7 bases and the V segment lost 5 bases, leaving 11 bases of the junction unmatched. As DNA, the CDR3 is TGTGCCAGCAGTCACCCGGGACAGGGGTTAATCCAGCCCCAGCATTTT. The encoded protein is CASSHPGQGLIQPQHF.

The rearrangement joins TRBV2 to TRBJ1-2; 8 positions agree with TRBD1. CDR3 length: 15 residues. Per the germline V gene, CDR1 is SNHLY and CDR2 is FYNNEI. V was clipped by 7 bases and J by 3 bases; unmatched bases: 10. The CDR3 loop is CASNLQGELDYGYTF. The CDR3 coding sequence is TGTGCCAGCAACCTACAGGGGGAACTCGACTATGGCTACACCTTC. Full variable domain (outside the CDR3, taken from reference TRBV2 and TRBJ1-2): EPEVTQTPSHQVTQMGQEVILRCVPISNHLYFYWYRQILGQKVEFLVSFYNNEISEKSEIFDDQFSVERPDGSNFTLKIRSTKLEDSAMYFCASNLQGELDYGYTFGSGTRLTVV.

The gene calls are TRBV14 and TRBJ2-7; TRBD1 might be the D (5 bases). V was pared by 7 bases and J by 0 bases, with 13 bases between. The length of the CDR3 is 14 residues. The germline gives CDR1 SGHDN, CDR2 FVKESK. In nucleotides, the CDR3 is TGTGCCAGCACCGCTCACACAGGCTCCTACGAGCAGTACTTC. Amino acid sequence: CASTAHTGSYEQYF.

The chain employs TRBV3-1 (or the pseudogene TRBV3-2) and TRBJ2-1; TRBD2 matches at 9 bases. With V trimmed by 3 bases and J by 2 bases, 5 bases remained unmatched. Germline V gene lookup returns CDR1 LGHDT and CDR2 YNNKEL (reference sequence). The CDR3 is made up of 16 amino acids. The CDR3 coding sequence is TGTGCCAGCAGCCAGTCGGGACTAGCAGCCTACAATGAGCAGTTCTTC. It codes for CASSQSGLAAYNEQFF.

This chain uses TRBV30 with TRBJ2-7, with a possible D match to TRBD2 (6 bases). V was pared by 2 bases and J by 7 bases, with 21 bases between. CDR3 length: 15 residues. Per the germline V gene, CDR1 is GTSNPN and CDR2 is SVGIG (reference sequence). CDR3 sequence (DNA): TGTGCCTGGAGTAACTCCGGACTCCCGGCGGGGGAGCAGTACTTC. Translated, it gives CAWSNSGLPAGEQYF.

The chain couples TRBV9 to TRBJ2-7; no firm D call. There are 15 residues in the CDR3. The germline gives CDR1 SGDLS, CDR2 YYNGEE. Trimming took off 0 bases at V and 3 bases at J, with 13 bases between the two ends. As DNA, the CDR3 is TGTGCCAGCAGCGTAGGTCACTCCGGTGGCTACGAGCAGTACTTC. Residues: CASSVGHSGGYEQYF.

This rearrangement joins TRBV5-1 to TRBJ2-5; D not certain. The CDR3 consists of 13 residues. Between the trimmed V and J ends, which lost 4 bases and 7 bases, there was a span of 14 bases. Germline-derived CDR1 and CDR2 are SGHRS and YFSETQ. The CDR3 bases are TGCGCCAGCAGCCAAAATGCGCGAGGGACCCAGTACTTC. Amino acids: CASSQNARGTQYF.

This chain connects TRBV6-6 to TRBJ2-7; D call uncertain. The CDR3 sequence is 14 residues long. Trimming took 0 bases from V and 3 from J, leaving 9 bases between them. The germline CDR1 and CDR2 sequences are MNHNY and SVGAGI (reference sequence). The CDR3 reads CASSYSAGNYEQYF. The DNA of the CDR3 is TGTGCCAGCAGTTACTCGGCAGGAAACTACGAGCAGTACTTC.

Turning to this clone: A much more abundant neighbour one base away suggests this may be a read error. The chain joins TRBV9 to TRBJ1-1, with D uncertain. Trimming removed 4 bases from V and 0 bases from J, with 7 bases in between. Germline V gene lookup returns CDR1 SGDLS and CDR2 YYNGEE. This CDR3 contains 13 residues. The CDR3 loop reads CASSLDMNTEAFF. The CDR3 bases are TGTGCCAGCAGCCTTGACATGAACACTGAAGCTTTCTTT.